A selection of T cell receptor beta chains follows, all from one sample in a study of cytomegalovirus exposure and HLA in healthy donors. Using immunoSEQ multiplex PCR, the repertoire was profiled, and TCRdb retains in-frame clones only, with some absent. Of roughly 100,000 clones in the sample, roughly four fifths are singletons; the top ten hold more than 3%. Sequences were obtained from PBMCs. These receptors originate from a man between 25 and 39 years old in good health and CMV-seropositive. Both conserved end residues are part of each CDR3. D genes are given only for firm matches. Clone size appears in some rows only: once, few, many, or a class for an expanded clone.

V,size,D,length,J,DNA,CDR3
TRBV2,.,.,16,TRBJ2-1,TGTGCCAGCAGGCTTTCCGGGGAGAGGTCCTACAATGAGCAGTTCTTC,CASRLSGERSYNEQFF
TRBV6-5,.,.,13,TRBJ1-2,TGTGCCAGCAAACGACAGGTTCTCTATGGCTACACCTTC,CASKRQVLYGYTF
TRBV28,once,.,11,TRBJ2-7,TGTGCCAGCACCAGGTCCTACGAGCAGTACTTC,CASTRSYEQYF
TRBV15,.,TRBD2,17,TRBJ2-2,TGTGCCACCAGCACGGGACTAGCGGGTTCGAACACCGGGGAGCTGTTTTTT,CATSTGLAGSNTGELFF
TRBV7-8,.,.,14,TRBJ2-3,TGTGCCAGCAGCTTAGGGGCCCGAAGGGATACGCAGTATTTT,CASSLGARRDTQYF
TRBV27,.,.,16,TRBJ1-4,TGTGCCAGCAGTTCCTACCCAGGGTCAACTATGGAAAAACTGTTTTTT,CASSSYPGSTMEKLFF
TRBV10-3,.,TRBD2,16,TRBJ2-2,TGTGCCATCAGTGATCTAGCGGTAACGAACACCGGGGAGCTGTTTTTT,CAISDLAVTNTGELFF
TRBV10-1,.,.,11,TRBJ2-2,TGCGCCAGCACCGGCACCGGGGAGCTGTTTTTT,CASTGTGELFF
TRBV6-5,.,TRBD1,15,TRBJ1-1,TGTGCCAGCCACCAGGGACAGTTCATGAACACTGAAGCTTTCTTT,CASHQGQFMNTEAFF
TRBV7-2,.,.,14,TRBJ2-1,TGTGCCAGCAGCTTAGGGGCCCCGTCGGATGAGCAGTTCTTC,CASSLGAPSDEQFF
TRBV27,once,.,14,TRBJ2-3,TGTGCCAGCAGTTTACAGGGGAAAAGAGATACGCAGTATTTT,CASSLQGKRDTQYF
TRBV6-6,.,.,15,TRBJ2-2,TGTGCCAGCAGTCCGGGACAACCGAACACCGGGGAGCTGTTTTTT,CASSPGQPNTGELFF
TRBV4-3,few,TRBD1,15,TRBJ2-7,TGCGCCAGCAGCAGAGACAGGGTAAGCTCCTACGAGCAGTACTTC,CASSRDRVSSYEQYF
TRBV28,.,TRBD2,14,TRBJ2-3,TGTGCCAGCAGTTTATCGGGACTACCAGATACGCAGTATTTT,CASSLSGLPDTQYF
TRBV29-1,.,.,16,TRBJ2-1,TGCAGCGTTGAAGATTTCCCAGGGTTCGTCGCCAATGAGCAGTTCTTC,CSVEDFPGFVANEQFF
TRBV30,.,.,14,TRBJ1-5,TGTGCCTGGAGTGACGGACAGCGCAATCAGCCCCAGCATTTT,CAWSDGQRNQPQHF
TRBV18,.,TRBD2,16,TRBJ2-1,TGTGCCAGCCCGACCGGGCGGGAGCGCCCCTACAATGAGCAGTTCTTC,CASPTGRERPYNEQFF
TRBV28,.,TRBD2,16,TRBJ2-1,TGTGCCAGCAGTTCCGGGAGCGGGAGGAGTAGGTATGAGCAGTTCTTC,CASSSGSGRSRYEQFF
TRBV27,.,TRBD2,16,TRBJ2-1,TGTGCCAGCAGTTTGTTTAGGTTAGCGGGAGTTGGTGAGCAGTTCTTC,CASSLFRLAGVGEQFF
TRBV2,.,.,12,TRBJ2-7,TGTGCCAGTCACTCCGCCCTTTACGAGCAGTACTTC,CASHSALYEQYF
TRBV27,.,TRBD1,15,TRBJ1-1,TGTGCCAGCAGTATCCGGGACAGGGAGAACACTGAAGCTTTCTTT,CASSIRDRENTEAFF
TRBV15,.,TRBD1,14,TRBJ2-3,TGTGCCACCACCGGACAGGGGCTCACAGATACGCAGTATTTT,CATTGQGLTDTQYF
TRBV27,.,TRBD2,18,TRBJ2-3,TGTGCCAGCAGTCCAGGCCTTGCTAGCGGAGTTAACACAGATACGCAGTATTTT,CASSPGLASGVNTDTQYF
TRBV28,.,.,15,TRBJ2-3,TGTGCCAGCAGTCAAAGGGGGAGGGGGACAGATACGCAGTATTTT,CASSQRGRGTDTQYF
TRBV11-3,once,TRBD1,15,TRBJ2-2,TGTGCCAGCAGCTTGGGACAGGGGAACACCGGGGAGCTGTTTTTT,CASSLGQGNTGELFF
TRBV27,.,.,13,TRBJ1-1,TGTGCCAGCAGTTATCAGGGTAACACTGAAGCTTTCTTT,CASSYQGNTEAFF
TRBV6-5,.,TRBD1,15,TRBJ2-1,TGTGCCAGCAGACCGAGACAGGGTCTAAACAATGAGCAGTTCTTC,CASRPRQGLNNEQFF
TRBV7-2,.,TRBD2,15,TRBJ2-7,TGTGCCAGCAGCCATTTGACGGGAGGGCCTGGCGAGCAGTACTTC,CASSHLTGGPGEQYF
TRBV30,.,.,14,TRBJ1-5,TGTGCCTGGAGTGTAGCAGGGGAAAATCAGCCCCAGCATTTT,CAWSVAGENQPQHF
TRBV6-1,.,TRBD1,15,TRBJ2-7,TGTGCCAGCAGCCTCTGGGACAGGGGCCCCTACGAGCAGTACTTC,CASSLWDRGPYEQYF
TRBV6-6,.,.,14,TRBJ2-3,TGTGCCAGCAGTTACGTAGCTGGCACAGATACGCAGTATTTT,CASSYVAGTDTQYF
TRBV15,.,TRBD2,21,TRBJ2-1,TGTGCCACCCAACCAGCGGGAGGACTGCCTGTTGTGGGTAGAATGACGTCGGAGCAGTTCTTC,CATQPAGGLPVVGRMTSEQFF
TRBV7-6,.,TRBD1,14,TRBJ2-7,TGTGCCAGCAGTCTAGGGACAGGGGCCTACGAGCAGTACTTC,CASSLGTGAYEQYF
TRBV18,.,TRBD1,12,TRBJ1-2,TGTGCCAGCTCACCGACAGGGGGTGGCTACACCTTC,CASSPTGGGYTF
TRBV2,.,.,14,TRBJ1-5,TGTGCCAGCAGTGCCCCCCATAGCAATCAGCCCCAGCATTTT,CASSAPHSNQPQHF
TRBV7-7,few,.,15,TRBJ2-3,TGTGCCAGCAGCTTTTCGACTAGTAGCACAGATACGCAGTATTTT,CASSFSTSSTDTQYF
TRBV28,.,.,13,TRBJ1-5,TGTGCCAGCAGTTTGGCGGGGGGACAGCCCCAGCATTTT,CASSLAGGQPQHF
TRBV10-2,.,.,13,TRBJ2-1,TGCGCCAGCAGTGCACAGGCGCACAATGAGCAGTTCTTC,CASSAQAHNEQFF
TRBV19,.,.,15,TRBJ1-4,TGTGCCAGTACGACATCCGGGACTTCTAATGAAAAACTGTTTTTT,CASTTSGTSNEKLFF
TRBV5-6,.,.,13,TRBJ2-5,TGTGCCAGCAGCTTGGACATTGCCCCAACCCAGTACTTC,CASSLDIAPTQYF
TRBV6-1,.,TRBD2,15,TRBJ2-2,TGTGCCAGCAGTGAACTCGGGGGGAGGGGCGGGGAGCTGTTTTTT,CASSELGGRGGELFF
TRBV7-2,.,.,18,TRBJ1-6,TGTGCCAGCAGCTTAGCCCAGGGCCAAAGCTCCTATAATTCACCCCTCCACTTT,CASSLAQGQSSYNSPLHF
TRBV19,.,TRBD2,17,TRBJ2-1,TGTGCCAGTAGTATAGGCCGACTAGCGGGAGTGGTGGATGAGCAGTTCTTC,CASSIGRLAGVVDEQFF
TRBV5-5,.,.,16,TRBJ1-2,TGTGCCAGCAGCTTGGACTGGGGAGCGGGTCGTAATGGCTACACCTTC,CASSLDWGAGRNGYTF
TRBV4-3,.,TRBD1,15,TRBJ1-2,TGCGCCAGCAGCCAAGAAAACAGGGGCAACTATGGCTACACCTTC,CASSQENRGNYGYTF
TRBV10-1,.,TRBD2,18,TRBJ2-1,TGCGCCAGCAGTGAGTCAAGGACTAGCGGGAACTCCTACAATGAGCAGTTCTTC,CASSESRTSGNSYNEQFF
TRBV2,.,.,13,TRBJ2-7,TGTGCCAGCAGGGGGGACACGGGCTACGAGCAGTACTTC,CASRGDTGYEQYF
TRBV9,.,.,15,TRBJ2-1,TGTGCCAGCAGCGTAGCAGGTCCACTCTACAATGAGCAGTTCTTC,CASSVAGPLYNEQFF
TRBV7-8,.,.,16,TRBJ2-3,TGTGCCAGCAGCTTAGGCGGCAGTTCTAGCACAGATACGCAGTATTTT,CASSLGGSSSTDTQYF
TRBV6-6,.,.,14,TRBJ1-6,TGTGCCAGCAAGACTGAGTCCTATAATTCACCCCTCCACTTT,CASKTESYNSPLHF
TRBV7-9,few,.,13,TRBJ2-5,TGTGCCAGCAGCGAAGGTGGGGGGGAGACCCAGTACTTC,CASSEGGGETQYF
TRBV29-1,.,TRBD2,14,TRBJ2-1,TGCAGCGTTTCCAGCGGGAGAGGCTACAATGAGCAGTTCTTC,CSVSSGRGYNEQFF
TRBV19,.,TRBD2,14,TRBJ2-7,TGTGCCAGTAGTAAACTAGCGGGAGAGGTCGAGCAGTACTTC,CASSKLAGEVEQYF
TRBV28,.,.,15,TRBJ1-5,TGTGCCAGCAGTTTATCCTCGGGGAGACGGCAGCCCCAGCATTTT,CASSLSSGRRQPQHF
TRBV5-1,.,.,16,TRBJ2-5,TGCGCCAGCAGCTTGGCGAGCGGGTCGTACCAAGAGACCCAGTACTTC,CASSLASGSYQETQYF